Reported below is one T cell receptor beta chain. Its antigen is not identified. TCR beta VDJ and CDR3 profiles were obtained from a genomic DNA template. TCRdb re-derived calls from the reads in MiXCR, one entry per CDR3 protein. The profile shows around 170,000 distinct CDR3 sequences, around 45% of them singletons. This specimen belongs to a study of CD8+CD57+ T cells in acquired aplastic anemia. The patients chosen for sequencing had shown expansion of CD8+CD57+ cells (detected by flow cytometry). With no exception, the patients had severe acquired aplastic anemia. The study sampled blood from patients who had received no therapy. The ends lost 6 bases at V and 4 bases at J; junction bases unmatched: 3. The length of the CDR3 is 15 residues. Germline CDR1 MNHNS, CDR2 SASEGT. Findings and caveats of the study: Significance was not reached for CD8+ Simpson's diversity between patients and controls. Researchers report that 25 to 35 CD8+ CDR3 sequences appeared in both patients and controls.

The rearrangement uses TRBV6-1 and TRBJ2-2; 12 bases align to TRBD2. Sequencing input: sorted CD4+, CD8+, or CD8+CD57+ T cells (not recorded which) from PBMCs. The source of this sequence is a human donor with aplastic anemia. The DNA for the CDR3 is TGTGCCAGCAGCGGACTAGCGGGACTCACCGGGGAGCTGTTTTTT. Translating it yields CASSGLAGLTGELFF.